The 13 T cell receptor beta chains below were found in one sample sequenced in a study of radiotherapy plus CTLA-4 blockade in lung cancer. Here immunoSEQ multiplex PCR was the method, and the copy in TCRdb shows in-frame clones only, minus some. There are roughly 120,000 clones in the sample; 78% occur only once, and 4% to 6% lies in the top ten. The starting material was peripheral blood, obtained from a patient treated with radiotherapy plus ipilimumab. These receptors all stem from a human donor with non-small cell lung cancer who had a partial response to radiotherapy plus ipilimumab.

This clone was observed a handful of times. This chain joins TRBV6-1 and TRBJ1-4; D perhaps matches TRBD1 (6 bases). V lost 5 bases to trimming and J lost 0 bases, with 10 bases between them. Per the germline V gene, CDR1 is MNHNS and CDR2 is SASEGT. This CDR3 spans 15 amino acids. The CDR3 is CASSTGLATNEKLFF. In nucleotides, the CDR3 is TGTGCCAGCAGTACAGGGCTTGCAACTAATGAAAAACTGTTTTTT.

The chain is built from TRBV10-3 and TRBJ2-7, with a possible D match to TRBD2 (6 bases). The CDR3 consists of 12 residues. Trimming left V 8 bases short and J 0 bases short, with 8 bases between. Germline loops: CDR1 ENHRY, CDR2 SYGVKD. The chain's CDR3 is CAISEGSYEQYF. DNA for the CDR3: TGTGCCATCTCGGAGGGCTCCTACGAGCAGTACTTC.

The genes are TRBV6-5 and TRBJ1-2; D is perhaps TRBD1 (5 bases). CDR1 and CDR2 (germline): MNHEY, SVGAGI. The length of the CDR3 is 16 residues. The ends were cut back, 0 bases at V and 3 bases at J, with 14 bases in the middle. The CDR3 nucleotides read TGTGCCAGCAGTTACTCGATGTCAGGGTATGACTATGGCTACACCTTC. This codes for CASSYSMSGYDYGYTF.

The chain links TRBV28 to TRBJ2-7, with D possibly being TRBD2 (6 bases). This CDR3 spans 14 amino acids. Germline V lookup: CDR1 MDHEN, CDR2 SYDVKM. V was cut by 5 bases and J by 1 base, with 12 bases left in between. CDR3 coding DNA: TGTGCCAGCAGTCGGGACTCCTTATCCTACGAGCAGTACGTC. Translating it yields CASSRDSLSYEQYV.

The chain combines TRBV6-1 with TRBJ1-4, with TRBD1 matching over 8 bases. The V segment lost 5 bases and the J segment 8 bases; nucleotides outside the gene matches: 7. Looked up from germline, CDR1 is MNHNS and CDR2 is SASEGT. There are 14 residues in the CDR3. In nucleotides, the CDR3 is TGTGCCAGCAGTAACAGGGGGAGCGTCGAAAAACTGTTTTTT. It encodes CASSNRGSVEKLFF.

This rearrangement joins TRBV11-3 to TRBJ2-1; 9 bases agree with TRBD1. Germline loops: CDR1 SGHNT, CDR2 YENEEA. The CDR3 is 16 residues long. V was clipped by 6 bases and J by 10 bases; unmatched bases: 16. The CDR3 nucleotides are TGTGCCAGCAGTTTGGGGTCGGGGGACAGGGCACACGAGCAGTTCTTC. Amino acids: CASSLGSGDRAHEQFF.

The CDR3 here is CSVEEAGTEAFF. CDR3 sequence (DNA): TGCAGCGTTGAAGAAGCGGGGACTGAAGCTTTCTTT. This chain joins TRBV29-1 and TRBJ1-1; D is undetermined. Trimming stripped 0 bases from V and 5 bases from J, with 7 bases between. Per germline, CDR1 SQVTM and CDR2 ANQGSEA. This CDR3 spans 12 amino acids.

The chain recombines TRBV25-1 with TRBJ1-4; 8 nucleotides align to TRBD1. This CDR3 contains 13 residues. V trimming: 2 bases; J trimming: 8 bases; junction bases outside the gene matches: 1. CDR1 is MGHDK and CDR2 is SYGVNS in the germline V gene. Written as DNA, the CDR3 is TGTGCCAGCAGTGAAAGGACAGGGGAAAAACTGTTTTTT. This gives the protein CASSERTGEKLFF. Together with reference TRBV25-1 and TRBJ1-4, the CDR3 gives the full variable domain: EADIYQTPRYLVIGTGKKITLECSQTMGHDKMYWYQQDPGMELHLIHYSYGVNSTEKGDLSSESTVSRIRTEHFPLTLESARPSHTSQYLCASSERTGEKLFFGSGTQLSVL.

This clone was picked up a small number of times. V and J are TRBV15 and TRBJ2-5, with D possibly TRBD2 on 6 matching bases. This CDR3 contains 15 residues. V was trimmed by 5 bases and J by 3 bases, leaving 16 bases between them. CDR1 and CDR2 from the germline V gene are LNHNV and YYDKDF (reference sequence). The CDR3 DNA reads TGTGCCACCAGCTATGGAGGGCGAGGCGAAGAGACCCAGTACTTC. Protein product: CATSYGGRGEETQYF.

This chain links TRBV6-1 with TRBJ1-4; TRBD1 aligns across 11 bases. From germline, CDR1 is MNHNS and CDR2 SASEGT. V shed 2 bases and J 5 bases; nucleotides not matched to a gene: 10. This CDR3 is built from 18 residues. The CDR3 sequence is CASSEIWTGGSANEKLFF. CDR3 bases: TGTGCCAGCAGTGAAATTTGGACAGGGGGCTCCGCCAATGAAAAACTGTTTTTT.

The rearrangement joins TRBV28 to TRBJ2-7, with a weak D call TRBD1 (6 bases). V dropped 3 bases and J dropped 4 bases, with 10 bases sitting between them. CDR3 size: 13 residues. Germline CDR1 and CDR2: MDHEN and SYDVKM. The CDR3 protein is CASSLQGSYEQYV. The CDR3 DNA sequence: TGTGCCAGCAGTTTGCAGGGGAGTTACGAGCAGTACGTC.

In its sample, this clone was seen once. The gene calls are TRBV27 and TRBJ2-1; the match to TRBD2 covers 10 bases. From germline, CDR1 is MNHEY and CDR2 SMNVEV (reference sequence). J lost 9 bases, V lost 2 bases, and 10 bases had no gene match. The length of the CDR3 is 16 residues. Here the CDR3 reads CASSLTSGAIPPEQFF. CDR3 nucleotide sequence: TGTGCCAGCAGTTTAACTAGCGGGGCAATACCGCCTGAGCAGTTCTTC.

The chain joins TRBV19 to TRBJ2-3; TRBD2 is a possible D gene (6 bases). V lost 3 bases, J lost 3 bases, and 7 bases lay in between. Germline assignment: CDR1 LNHDA and CDR2 SQIVND (reference sequence). CDR3 size: 13 residues. The CDR3 nucleotides read TGTGCCAGTAGTATGCGGGAAACAGATACGCAGTATTTT. Protein sequence: CASSMRETDTQYF.